Below, 21 T cell receptor beta chains from the same sample are listed, as sequenced in a study of shared clonotypes between healthy human individuals. Naive CD8 cells, CD45RO-negative and positively selected for CCR7, excluded terminally differentiated effector memory CD45RA+ cells. Assay used: immunoSEQ multiplex PCR; TCRdb lists only in-frame clones, some missing. The sample contains some 1,900,000 clones, about 95% of which appear only once. Sequenced material: naive CD8+ T cells sorted from blood. The receptors come from a man aged 18-30 years in good health.

J is TRBJ2-7 and V is TRBV4-1; possible D gene TRBD2, 5 bases. CDR3 length equals 15 residues. Trimming removed 5 bases at V and 2 bases at J, with 16 bases between. CDR1 and CDR2 from the germline V gene are MGHRA and YSYEKL. CDR3 DNA sequence: TGCGCCAGCAGCACTAGGTTGGAGGCCACCTACGAGCAGTACTTC. This translates into CASSTRLEATYEQYF.

This chain uses TRBV5-6 with TRBJ1-2; D is unclear. V lost 1 base, J lost 2 bases, and 12 bases lay in between. Germline loops: CDR1 SGHDT, CDR2 YYEEEE. The CDR3 runs to 15 residues. CDR3 loop: CASSLQPGWNYGYTF. The CDR3 bases are TGTGCCAGCAGCTTGCAACCGGGGTGGAACTATGGCTACACCTTC.

The chain carries TRBV11-2 and TRBJ2-1; D call uncertain. The V end lost 5 bases, the J end lost 6 bases, and 8 bases lay between the germline ends. The germline gives CDR1 SGHAT, CDR2 FQNNGV. The CDR3 has 12 residues. The CDR3 DNA reads as TGTGCCAGCAGCCCAGCTTTCAATGAGCAGTTCTTC. Translating gives CASSPAFNEQFF.

J is TRBJ1-5 and V is TRBV6-5; possible D gene TRBD1, 5 bases. Looked up from germline, CDR1 is MNHEY and CDR2 is SVGAGI. V was shortened by 0 bases and J by 9 bases, with 15 bases between the two germline ends. CDR3 length: 15 residues. The CDR3 reads CASSYSAGPGGPQHF. CDR3 sequence (DNA): TGTGCCAGCAGTTACTCCGCAGGGCCCGGAGGGCCCCAGCATTTT.

CDR3 DNA sequence: TGTGCCAGCAGTTTGAGTCCAGGTGCTGGAGCTTTCTTT. Translated, it gives CASSLSPGAGAFF. The V call is TRBV27, the J call TRBJ1-1; D remains unclear. The CDR3 loop spans 13 amino acids. Trimming cost V 3 bases and J 10 bases, with 15 bases left between them. Per germline, CDR1 MNHEY and CDR2 SMNVEV (reference sequence).

The chain links TRBV7-9 to TRBJ2-7, with TRBD2 matching 10 bases. Trimming removed 4 bases from V and 5 bases from J; junction bases left unmatched: 11. The germline V gene encodes CDR1 SEHNR and CDR2 FQNEAQ (reference sequence). The CDR3 is made up of 16 amino acids. Here the CDR3 DNA reads TGTGCCAGCAGCTCCTGGACTAGCGGTAAACCCCACGAGCAGTACTTC. This encodes CASSSWTSGKPHEQYF. The full variable domain, with the rest looked up from reference TRBV7-9 and TRBJ2-7, is DTGVSQNPRHKITKRGQNVTFRCDPISEHNRLYWYRQTLGQGPEFLTYFQNEAQLEKSRLLSDRFSAERPKGSFSTLEIQRTEQGDSAMYLCASSSWTSGKPHEQYFGPGTRLTVT.

This clone occurred once. This chain links TRBV7-9 with TRBJ2-1; TRBD1 might be the D (6 bases). V lost 3 bases and J 10 bases, leaving 13 bases between the germline ends. Germline CDR1 is SEHNR and CDR2 is FQNEAQ (reference sequence). This CDR3 comprises 13 residues. The CDR3 protein is CASSFTQGWEQFF. The CDR3 DNA follows: TGTGCCAGCAGCTTTACACAGGGCTGGGAGCAGTTCTTC.

The V gene is TRBV2, the J gene TRBJ2-7; D is undetermined. The germline V gene has CDR1 SNHLY and CDR2 FYNNEI. Trimming took off 2 bases at V and 5 bases at J, with 13 bases between the two ends. The CDR3 contains 14 residues. The CDR3 is CASSEWTPLNEQYF. The DNA of the CDR3 is TGTGCCAGCAGTGAATGGACCCCTTTGAACGAGCAGTACTTC.

This clone has just one count. The V and J genes are TRBV29-1 and TRBJ2-7; no firm D call. The V and J ends lost 4 bases and 9 bases respectively, with 13 bases between them. The CDR3 runs to 11 residues. CDR1 and CDR2 (germline): SQVTM, ANQGSEA. As DNA, the CDR3 is TGCAGCGTTGTTGGCACTCGCGGGCAGTACTTC. It codes for CSVVGTRGQYF.

The V and J genes are TRBV15 and TRBJ2-7; D is perhaps TRBD2 (5 bases). Germline V lookup: CDR1 LNHNV, CDR2 YYDKDF (reference sequence). V was cut by 3 bases and J by 3 bases, with 15 bases left in between. This CDR3 is built from 15 residues. The CDR3 here is CATSSRTLGDYEQYF. The CDR3 nucleotides read TGTGCCACCAGCAGCCGCACCCTCGGGGACTACGAGCAGTACTTC.

This clone was seen a few times. The rearrangement uses TRBV9 and TRBJ1-2, with D unresolved. Germline V gene sequence: CDR1 SGDLS, CDR2 YYNGEE. This CDR3 comprises 15 residues. V lost 0 bases and J lost 3, with 12 bases in between. The DNA of the CDR3 is TGTGCCAGCAGCGTAGATCCCGAATGGGACTATGGCTACACCTTC. Protein: CASSVDPEWDYGYTF.

CDR3 in amino acids: CASGLAGTETEQYF. As DNA, the CDR3 is TGCGCCAGCGGGCTAGCCGGGACCGAGACCGAGCAGTACTTC. The chain is built from TRBV5-1 and TRBJ2-7; D possibly uses TRBD1 or TRBD2 (5 bases each). The germline CDR1 and CDR2 sequences are SGHRS and YFSETQ. Deletions cut 7 bases from V and 6 bases from J, with 20 bases between. The CDR3 sequence is 14 residues long. The whole variable domain, filled in from reference TRBV5-1 and TRBJ2-7, reads KAGVTQTPRYLIKTRGQQVTLSCSPISGHRSVSWYQQTPGQGLQFLFEYFSETQRNKGNFPGRFSGRQFSNSRSEMNVSTLELGDSALYLCASGLAGTETEQYFGPGTRLTVT.

The rearrangement joins TRBV7-8 to TRBJ1-1, with TRBD1 identical over 10 bases. With 4 bases clipped from V and 3 bases from J, the junction kept 5 bases outside the gene matches. Germline V gene lookup returns CDR1 SGHVS and CDR2 FQNEAQ. This CDR3 region has 15 residues. Here the CDR3 reads CASSSPGQGDTEAFF. CDR3 nucleotides: TGTGCCAGCAGCTCCCCCGGACAGGGGGACACTGAAGCTTTCTTT.

This clone was found once. The chain is built from TRBV4-1 and TRBJ1-3; no clear D. This CDR3 spans 15 amino acids. Germline-derived CDR1 and CDR2 are MGHRA and YSYEKL. Trimming removed 4 bases from V and 4 bases from J, with 14 bases in between. This chain's CDR3 is CASSPSGVYGNTIYF. The CDR3 DNA sequence: TGCGCCAGCAGCCCAAGTGGGGTTTACGGAAACACCATATATTTT.

The chain links TRBV7-2 to TRBJ2-7; no definite D call. The germline CDR1 and CDR2 sequences are SGHTA and FQGNSA. Trimming removed 1 base at V and 2 bases at J, with 9 bases between. This CDR3 comprises 14 residues. The CDR3 sequence: CASSLEVQTYEQYF. The CDR3 bases are TGTGCCAGCAGCTTAGAGGTCCAAACCTACGAGCAGTACTTC.

The chain has TRBV9 and TRBJ2-1, with D unresolved. The germline V gene has CDR1 SGDLS and CDR2 YYNGEE. This CDR3 is built from 15 residues. Trimming took 0 bases from V and 6 from J, leaving 13 bases between them. For the CDR3, the DNA is TGTGCCAGCAGCGTAGATCCGGGTCTGACCAATGAGCAGTTCTTC. Translating it yields CASSVDPGLTNEQFF. Full variable domain (missing parts from reference TRBV9 and TRBJ2-1): DSGVTQTPKHLITATGQRVTLRCSPRSGDLSVYWYQQSLDQGLQFLIQYYNGEERAKGNILERFSAQQFPDLHSELNLSSLELGDSALYFCASSVDPGLTNEQFFGPGTRLTVL.

The rearrangement links TRBV27 to TRBJ1-2; D is undetermined. Trimming pared 5 bases from V and 10 bases from J, leaving 14 bases between. Germline CDR1 MNHEY, CDR2 SMNVEV (reference sequence). The CDR3 runs 12 residues. The chain's CDR3 is CASSSGLMAYTF. The CDR3 DNA follows: TGTGCCAGCAGTAGCGGGCTTATGGCCTACACCTTC.

V gene TRBV5-1 combines with J gene TRBJ1-2, with a weak D call TRBD1 (6 bases). CDR1 and CDR2 from the germline V gene are SGHRS and YFSETQ. The CDR3 runs 17 residues. Between the trimmed V and J ends, which lost 0 bases and 0 bases, there was a span of 15 bases. The CDR3: CASSLAKLDRTNYGYTF. The CDR3 DNA follows: TGCGCCAGCAGCTTGGCCAAGCTGGACAGAACTAACTATGGCTACACCTTC.

This clone was observed a few times. The chain links TRBV7-8 to TRBJ1-2; perhaps TRBD1 as D (5 bases). This CDR3 has 14 residues. Trimming removed 5 bases at V and 2 bases at J, with 12 bases between. Germline CDR1 and CDR2: SGHVS and FQNEAQ. CDR3 sequence: CASSPGLTNYGYTF. CDR3 nucleotides: TGTGCCAGCAGCCCGGGGCTGACGAACTATGGCTACACCTTC.

The chain couples TRBV5-6 to TRBJ2-7; D may correspond to TRBD1 or TRBD2 (5 bases each). The CDR3 is 14 amino acids. The V and J ends lost 2 bases and 6 bases respectively, with 15 bases between them. Germline V lookup: CDR1 SGHDT, CDR2 YYEEEE. CDR3 in DNA: TGTGCCAGCAGCTTTTCCGGGACCTTCTTCGAGCAGTACTTC. It is translated as CASSFSGTFFEQYF.

The V and J genes are TRBV4-2 and TRBJ2-3; 9 nucleotides agree with TRBD1. The CDR3 has 15 amino acids. Germline V gene data show CDR1 as LGHNA and CDR2 as YNFKEQ. Trimming removed 8 bases from V and 2 bases from J; junction bases left unmatched: 8. This chain's CDR3 is CASHPGQGVTDTQYF. In nucleotides, the CDR3 is TGTGCCAGCCACCCGGGACAGGGAGTCACAGATACGCAGTATTTT.